Below, 2 T cell receptor beta chains from the same sample are listed, as sequenced in a study of blood T cell repertoires in COVID-19. Clones were read by immunoSEQ multiplex PCR, and TCRdb kept only the in-frame ones, dropping some. The sample lists about 150,000 clones; about nine tenths were seen once. Sequenced: peripheral blood. The origin of the receptors is a human donor in a cohort sampled during active COVID-19.

The J gene is TRBJ1-6, the V gene TRBV6-5, with D possibly being TRBD1 (6 bases). The CDR3 sequence is 14 residues long. The ends were cut back, 5 bases at V and 14 bases at J, with 19 bases in the middle. Germline V lookup: CDR1 MNHEY, CDR2 SVGAGI. DNA for the CDR3: TGTGCCAGCAGTCCAAACAGGGTTAAGGGGGCCCTCCACTTT. It is translated as CASSPNRVKGALHF.

Comments on this clone: Other DNA sequences within the sample encode an identical CDR3. The chain employs TRBV28 and TRBJ2-7; 10 bases fit TRBD2. V lost 5 bases, J lost 3 bases, and 7 bases stayed unmatched. The CDR3 contains 15 residues. Germline CDR1 MDHEN, CDR2 SYDVKM. CDR3 sequence reads: CASSTRTSGLYEQYF. As DNA, the CDR3 is TGTGCCAGCAGTACTCGGACTAGCGGTCTCTACGAGCAGTACTTC.